The 24 T cell receptor beta chains presented below share a single source sample, sequenced in a study of beta chain features in type 1 diabetes. Expressed TCRB transcripts were sequenced because the isolated RNA had all been reverse transcribed beforehand. Sequencing used immunoSEQ multiplex PCR; TCRdb keeps in-frame clones, though not all of them. The sample has 130,000 or so clones, 7.5% to 9.5% seen once. Overall study results and limits: Across all four CD4+ subsets, people with type 1 diabetes showed modestly shorter TCRB CDR3s.

The antigens for these receptors are not known. Sequencing was done on a sample of central memory CD4+ T cells from blood. Source of these receptors: a man aged 25-40 years with type 1 diabetes.

CDR3 in DNA: TGTGCCAGCAGCAACCCTAGCGGGGGGATAAATGAGCAGTTCTTC. Its translation is CASSNPSGGINEQFF. V and J are TRBV7-3 and TRBJ2-1; 11 nucleotides agree with TRBD2. The junction had 7 bases not matched to a gene; V was cut back by 5 bases and J by 7 bases. Germline V CDR1 and CDR2: SGHTA, FQGTGA. The CDR3 spans 15 residues.

The V call is TRBV19, the J call TRBJ1-2, with D possibly TRBD1 on 5 matching bases. CDR1 and CDR2 (germline): LNHDA, SQIVND (reference sequence). V dropped 5 bases and J dropped 5 bases, with 12 bases sitting between them. The CDR3 contains 13 residues. The CDR3 is CASSGRASYGYTF. For the CDR3, the DNA is TGTGCCAGTAGTGGCAGGGCATCTTATGGCTACACCTTC. Combining the CDR3 with reference TRBV19 and TRBJ1-2 gives the whole variable domain DGGITQSPKYLFRKEGQNVTLSCEQNLNHDAMYWYRQDPGQGLRLIYYSQIVNDFQKGDIAEGYSVSREKKESFPLTVTSAQKNPTAFYLCASSGRASYGYTFGSGTRLTVV.

This clone was recorded a few times. The V gene is TRBV10-2, the J gene TRBJ1-5; D is perhaps TRBD1 (6 bases). Germline CDR1 is WSHSY and CDR2 is SAAADI. Trimming left V 6 bases short and J 5 bases short, with 14 bases between. CDR3 size: 14 residues. The CDR3 coding sequence is TGCGCCAGCAGACACAGGGACGGGGATCAGCCCCAGCATTTT. Its translation: CASRHRDGDQPQHF.

This clone was counted between two and nine times. The rearrangement joins TRBV5-1 to TRBJ2-2, with D possibly matching TRBD2 (7 bases). V lost 7 bases and J 7 bases, leaving 20 bases between the germline ends. CDR1 is SGHRS, CDR2 YFSETQ, per germline. The CDR3 loop spans 15 amino acids. DNA of the CDR3: TGCGCCAGCCGCTCGAAGGGGGGGCTTGACGGGGAGCTGTTTTTT. Amino acids: CASRSKGGLDGELFF.

This clone turned up a few times. The chain employs TRBV4-3 and TRBJ1-2; the match to TRBD1 covers 7 bases. The CDR3 has 18 amino acids. V was pared by 2 bases and J by 2 bases, with 14 bases of the junction left unmatched. Looked up from germline, CDR1 is LGHNA and CDR2 is YSLEER. CDR3 sequence: CASSQKSGGPNLNYGYTF. The CDR3 DNA reads as TGCGCCAGCAGCCAAAAGTCAGGGGGGCCCAACCTGAACTATGGCTACACCTTC.

This chain uses TRBV2 with TRBJ1-6; TRBD1 matches 9 bases. The CDR3 runs to 15 residues. Trimming took 7 bases from V and 10 from J; bases not matched to a gene: 11. CDR1 and CDR2 from the germline V gene are SNHLY and FYNNEI. This CDR3 is CASMRDRDTRSPLHF. CDR3 sequence (DNA): TGTGCCAGCATGCGGGACAGGGATACTCGCTCACCCCTCCACTTT.

The DNA of the CDR3 is TGTGCCAGCAGCCAGTCGTCGAACTATGGCTACACCTTC. It is translated as CASSQSSNYGYTF. The chain is built from TRBV14 and TRBJ1-2; D uncertain. Germline CDR1 reads SGHDN; CDR2 reads FVKESK. Trimming left V 3 bases short and J 2 bases short, with 7 bases between. The CDR3 runs to 13 residues.

This clone came up a few times. The CDR3 here is CAIGRLAATGELFF. In DNA form, the CDR3 reads TGTGCCATCGGACGACTAGCGGCGACCGGGGAGCTGTTTTTT. The chain combines TRBV10-3 with TRBJ2-2, with 9 positions matching TRBD2. The CDR3 is made up of 14 amino acids. Germline loops: CDR1 ENHRY, CDR2 SYGVKD. Unmatched junction bases numbered 6, after V lost 8 bases and J lost 5 bases.

This clone was picked up a small number of times. Here the CDR3 reads CASSRVNRGEAFF. The DNA for the CDR3 is TGTGCCAGCAGCCGCGTTAACCGAGGTGAAGCTTTCTTT. This chain uses TRBV7-2 with TRBJ1-1; D gene ambiguous. V was cut by 5 bases and J by 7 bases, with 14 bases left in between. CDR3 length: 13 residues. Germline assignment: CDR1 SGHTA and CDR2 FQGNSA.

This clone turned up a few times. The chain links TRBV2 to TRBJ1-4; 8 bases agree with TRBD1. CDR3 size: 13 residues. The V and J ends lost 10 bases and 4 bases, in that order; junction bases with no gene match: 5. CDR1 and CDR2 (germline): SNHLY, FYNNEI. The CDR3 DNA is TGTGCCACCCAGGGACAGGATAATGAAAAACTGTTTTTT. The encoded protein is CATQGQDNEKLFF.

This clone was recorded a few times. The genes are TRBV6-6 and TRBJ2-1, with D possibly being TRBD1 (6 bases). The CDR3 spans 12 residues. Deletions cut 5 bases from V and 4 bases from J, with 6 bases between. Germline V gene data show CDR1 as MNHNY and CDR2 as SVGAGI (reference sequence). In DNA form, the CDR3 reads TGTGCCAGCAGTACAGGGTACAATGAGCAGTTCTTC. It translates to CASSTGYNEQFF.

This sequence joins TRBV25-1 and TRBJ2-5; 16 nucleotides match TRBD2. CDR1 and CDR2 from the germline V gene are MGHDK and SYGVNS. Trimming took 5 bases from V and 6 from J; bases not matched to a gene: 3. The CDR3 runs 15 residues. The CDR3 reads CASSWGLAGGQTQYF. The CDR3 DNA sequence: TGTGCCAGCAGTTGGGGACTAGCGGGGGGGCAGACCCAGTACTTC. Based on the CDR3 plus reference TRBV25-1 and TRBJ2-5, the full variable domain is EADIYQTPRYLVIGTGKKITLECSQTMGHDKMYWYQQDPGMELHLIHYSYGVNSTEKGDLSSESTVSRIRTEHFPLTLESARPSHTSQYLCASSWGLAGGQTQYFGPGTRLLVL.

V is TRBV7-9 and J is TRBJ2-6, with 9 bases aligning to TRBD1. Germline V CDR1 and CDR2: SEHNR, FQNEAQ (reference sequence). The J segment lost 0 bases and the V segment lost 5 bases, leaving 5 bases of the junction unmatched. There are 17 residues in the CDR3. The CDR3 protein is CASSPGQGSSGANVLTF. CDR3 nucleotides: TGTGCCAGCAGCCCCGGACAGGGGAGCTCTGGGGCCAACGTCCTGACTTTC.

In this sample, this clone turned up a few times. In DNA, the CDR3 is TGTGCCAGCAGCAAGACAGGCTCCTACGAGCAGTACTTC. It codes for CASSKTGSYEQYF. J is TRBJ2-7 and V is TRBV7-9, with D perhaps TRBD1 (6 bases). Per germline, CDR1 SEHNR and CDR2 FQNEAQ (reference sequence). This CDR3 contains 13 residues. The V end was cut by 5 bases, the J end by 0 bases, with 8 bases between.

This clone came up a few times. The CDR3 protein is CAWSIGTDTQYF. CDR3 in DNA: TGTGCCTGGAGTATCGGCACAGATACGCAGTATTTT. This sequence joins TRBV30 and TRBJ2-3; D is undetermined. V was shortened by 2 bases and J by 1 base, with 4 bases between the two germline ends. The V gene's germline CDR1 is GTSNPN and CDR2 SVGIG (reference sequence). The CDR3 loop spans 12 amino acids.

The chain has TRBV27 and TRBJ2-7; TRBD1 matches 7 bases. With V trimmed by 4 bases and J by 4 bases, 1 base remained unmatched. The CDR3 consists of 12 residues. CDR1 MNHEY and CDR2 SMNVEV come from the germline V gene (reference sequence). The CDR3 reads CASSSRGYEQYF. DNA for the CDR3: TGTGCCAGCAGTTCCAGGGGGTACGAGCAGTACTTC.

This clone was seen only a few times. This rearrangement joins TRBV18 to TRBJ1-1; maybe TRBD1 (6 bases). Germline CDR1 reads KGHSH; CDR2 reads LQKENI. V was shortened by 3 bases and J by 3 bases, with 14 bases between the two germline ends. The CDR3 is 15 amino acids. The CDR3 is CASSPHRDADTEAFF. The CDR3 coding sequence is TGTGCCAGCTCACCCCACAGGGATGCGGACACTGAAGCTTTCTTT.

This clone occurred a few times. The chain carries TRBV20-1 and TRBJ2-1; D is perhaps TRBD1 (5 bases). Germline V gene data show CDR1 as DFQATT and CDR2 as SNEGSKA (reference sequence). This CDR3 has 11 amino acids. In DNA, the CDR3 is TGCAGAGTGCTAGGGGTTAATGAGCAGTTCTTC. It is translated as CRVLGVNEQFF.

This clone showed up just a few times. The J gene is TRBJ1-1, the V gene TRBV28; D is undetermined. Trimming stripped 8 bases from V and 0 bases from J, with 10 bases between. Germline V gene sequence: CDR1 MDHEN, CDR2 SYDVKM. This CDR3 contains 13 residues. This CDR3 reads CASLRGMNTEAFF. CDR3 coding DNA: TGTGCCAGCCTCAGAGGAATGAACACTGAAGCTTTCTTT.

This clone has a handful of counts. The chain is built from TRBV18 and TRBJ2-1; 10 bases line up with TRBD2. Germline CDR1 and CDR2: KGHSH and LQKENI. Trimming cost V 2 bases and J 3 bases; bases outside gene matches: 4. The CDR3 is 16 amino acids. The CDR3 DNA is TGTGCCAGCTCACCAAGCGGGGGGGCCTTCTACAATGAGCAGTTCTTC. Translating it yields CASSPSGGAFYNEQFF.

This clone was picked up a small number of times. This CDR3 is also generated by other DNA sequences in the sample. The J gene is TRBJ2-2, the V gene TRBV7-3; TRBD2 matches at 7 bases. This CDR3 comprises 15 residues. Germline values: CDR1 SGHTA, CDR2 FQGTGA. The ends lost 5 bases at V and 1 base at J; junction bases unmatched: 4. The DNA of the CDR3 is TGTGCCAGCAGCCCCCCGGGGGGGAACACCGGGGAGCTGTTTTTT. Translating gives CASSPPGGNTGELFF. Variable domain in full (rest from reference TRBV7-3 and TRBJ2-2): GAGVSQTPSNKVTEKGKYVELRCDPISGHTALYWYRQSLGQGPEFLIYFQGTGAADDSGLPNDRFFAVRPEGSVSTLKIQRTERGDSAVYLCASSPPGGNTGELFFGEGSRLTVL.

In its sample, this clone was seen a few times. For the CDR3, the DNA is TGCGCCAGCAGCCCCGGGGCTAGCGGGGGGGCAGATACGCAGTATTTT. Protein: CASSPGASGGADTQYF. V and J are TRBV5-1 and TRBJ2-3; TRBD2 aligns across 12 bases. The CDR3 is made up of 16 amino acids. The junction had 7 bases not matched to a gene; V was cut back by 4 bases and J by 4 bases. Germline values: CDR1 SGHRS, CDR2 YFSETQ.

This chain uses TRBV29-1 with TRBJ2-3; 11 nucleotides match TRBD1. The trim removed 4 bases at V and 3 bases at J, leaving 12 bases unmatched. CDR1 and CDR2 from the germline V gene are SQVTM and ANQGSEA. The CDR3 is 17 residues long. The chain's CDR3 is CSVVPTSGTGGTDTQYF. The CDR3 coding sequence is TGCAGCGTTGTGCCTACTTCCGGGACAGGGGGTACAGATACGCAGTATTTT.

The J gene is TRBJ2-5, the V gene TRBV29-1; TRBD2 might be the D (6 bases). The CDR3 spans 11 residues. V was trimmed by 0 bases and J by 9 bases, leaving 8 bases between them. Per germline, CDR1 SQVTM and CDR2 ANQGSEA. CDR3 residues: CSVEDWRAQYF. The CDR3 coding sequence is TGCAGCGTTGAAGATTGGAGGGCCCAGTACTTC.